The clone carrying this T cell receptor (beta chain) showed up just a few times. The target antigen is unknown. TCRB transcripts that were expressed got sequenced, as all of the isolated RNA had been reverse transcribed. Around 4 million reads per sample were averaged for naive, central memory and regulatory samples. The method was immunoSEQ multiplex PCR; TCRdb's version includes in-frame clones alone and lacks a portion of them. The repertoire includes some 350,000 clones, 9.6% of them detected once, and roughly 0.6% sits in the top ten. On average, the one heparinised blood draw given by each donor was roughly 100 mL. CD4+ naive, central memory, regulatory and stem cell-like memory subsets were isolated by sorting on CD45RO/CCR7/CD25/CD127/CD95/CD27. The data were obtained in a study of beta chain features in type 1 diabetes. Study information: Cell yields, gender and age were comparable in patients and healthy donors. Findings and limits, study-wide: Type 1 diabetes patients had moderately but significantly shorter TCRB CDR3s in all four CD4+ subsets.

CDR3 size: 17 residues. Germline V gene lookup returns CDR1 SGHAT and CDR2 FQNNGV. Trimming took 4 bases from V and 1 from J, leaving 17 bases between them. This sequence joins TRBV11-2 and TRBJ1-5; a weak D match, TRBD1 (5 bases). Material: central memory CD4+ T cells from blood. This sequence originates from a man younger than 40 with type 1 diabetes. The CDR3 reads CASSSFPRGGSNQPQHF. In nucleotides, the CDR3 is TGTGCCAGCAGCTCTTTCCCTAGGGGAGGAAGCAATCAGCCCCAGCATTTT. Filled out from reference TRBV11-2 and TRBJ1-5, the complete variable domain reads EAGVAQSPRYKIIEKRQSVAFWCNPISGHATLYWYQQILGQGPKLLIQFQNNGVVDDSQLPKDRFSAERLKGVDSTLKIQPAKLEDSAVYLCASSSFPRGGSNQPQHFGDGTRLSIL.